This T cell receptor beta chain was profiled in a study of monozygotic twins with inflammatory bowel disease. From the 5' RACE reads, TCRdb lists one entry per CDR3 protein and no DNA. This sample contains a few hundred thousand distinct CDR3 sequences. Germline V gene lookup returns CDR1 SGHRS and CDR2 YFSETQ. The CDR3 loop spans 15 amino acids. The V and J genes are TRBV5-1 and TRBJ2-7; no DNA is available, so the TRBD2 call from TCRdb remains unchecked. This clonotype was obtained from a human donor with ulcerative colitis or Crohn's disease, or a healthy co-twin of an affected twin (not recorded which). The source material was blood. The CDR3 protein is CASSLGLAETYEQYF.